The TCR beta chain described here comes from a study of blood T cells in healthy people across ages. In the study overall: About one barcoded beta molecule per two T cells was the capture yield of template switching.

This clonotype was recorded once. A second roughly 6 to 12 cycle PCR used barcoded and J-beta primers. A template-switch adaptor with 12 random nucleotides tagged each cDNA molecule. TCRdb processed the 5' RACE reads anew with MiXCR; each CDR3 protein has one entry. The sample contains 700,000 or so distinct CDR3 sequences, around a fifth of which appear only once. CDR3 length: 15 residues. After removal of 2 bases from V and 5 bases from J, the junction contained 5 bases not matched to a gene. Germline-derived CDR1 and CDR2 are SGHVS and FNYEAQ. The sample taken for sequencing was blood. The sequence was obtained from a man in his 70s in good health. The rearrangement links TRBV7-6 to TRBJ2-1; 8 nucleotides match TRBD2. CDR3 amino acids: CASSLRAGVDNEQFF. The CDR3 region has the DNA TGTGCCAGCAGCTTAAGAGCGGGAGTGGACAATGAGCAGTTCTTC. The variable domain in full, completed from reference TRBV7-6 and TRBJ2-1, reads GAGVSQSPRYKVTKRGQDVALRCDPISGHVSLYWYRQALGQGPEFLTYFNYEAQQDKSGLPNDRFSAERPEGSISTLTIQRTEQRDSAMYRCASSLRAGVDNEQFFGPGTRLTVL.